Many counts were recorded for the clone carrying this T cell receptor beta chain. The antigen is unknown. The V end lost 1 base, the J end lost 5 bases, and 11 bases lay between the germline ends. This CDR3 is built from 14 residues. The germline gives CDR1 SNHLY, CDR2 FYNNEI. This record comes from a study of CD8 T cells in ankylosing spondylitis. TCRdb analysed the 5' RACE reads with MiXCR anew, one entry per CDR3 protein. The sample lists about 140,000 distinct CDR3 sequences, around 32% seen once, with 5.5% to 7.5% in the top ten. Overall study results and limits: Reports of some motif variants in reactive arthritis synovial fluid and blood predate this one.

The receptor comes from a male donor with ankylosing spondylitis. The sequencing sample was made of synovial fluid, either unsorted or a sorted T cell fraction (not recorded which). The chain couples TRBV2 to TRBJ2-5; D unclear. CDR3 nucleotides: TGTGCCAGCAGTGAAGGATTAGTTCAGGAGACCCAGTACTTC. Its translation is CASSEGLVQETQYF.